These 20 T cell receptor beta chains originate from one sample sequenced in a study of T cell changes during pregnancy in multiple sclerosis. Clones were sequenced by immunoSEQ multiplex PCR, and TCRdb holds only the in-frame ones, with some missing. The top ten hold 2.5% to 3.5% of the sample, which has tens of thousands of clones, approximately 92% seen once. The sample here was CD8+ T cells from peripheral blood mononuclear cells, taken in the third trimester of pregnancy. Receptor source: a female donor in good health, enrolled as a control in a pregnancy study.

The chain couples TRBV9 to TRBJ2-7, with D uncertain. This CDR3 region has 15 residues. V lost 2 bases and J 5 bases, leaving 17 bases between the germline ends. Germline V gives CDR1 SGDLS, CDR2 YYNGEE. The CDR3 DNA sequence: TGTGCCAGCAGCGTCCTAGGCCAAGGAAGGAACGAGCAGTACTTC. This encodes CASSVLGQGRNEQYF.

This chain uses TRBV9 with TRBJ1-2; TRBD1 agrees at 8 bases. V dropped 0 bases and J dropped 3; count of bases not matched to a gene: 10. This CDR3 has 17 residues. Germline assignment: CDR1 SGDLS and CDR2 YYNGEE. Here the CDR3 DNA reads TGTGCCAGCAGCGTAGCTCTGAGGACAGGGTTTGACTATGGCTACACCTTC. It is translated as CASSVALRTGFDYGYTF.

This sequence joins TRBV5-1 and TRBJ2-7, with D maybe TRBD1 (5 bases). CDR1 SGHRS and CDR2 YFSETQ come from the germline V gene. Trimming stripped 0 bases from V and 2 bases from J, with 9 bases between. CDR3 length: 14 residues. CDR3 in amino acids: CASSLEGNPYEQYF. CDR3 nucleotide sequence: TGCGCCAGCAGCTTGGAGGGGAACCCCTACGAGCAGTACTTC.

The chain is built from TRBV19 and TRBJ2-1; 12 bases match TRBD2. The length of the CDR3 is 17 residues. With V trimmed by 1 base and J by 2 bases, 3 bases remained unmatched. The V gene's germline CDR1 is LNHDA and CDR2 SQIVND (reference sequence). CDR3 coding DNA: TGTGCCAGTAGTATAGCCCTAGCGGGGGGGCCCTACAATGAGCAGTTCTTC. This encodes CASSIALAGGPYNEQFF.

A single count supports this clone. The gene calls are TRBV4-3 and TRBJ2-7; D gene ambiguous. The CDR3 runs 15 residues. Trimming removed 1 base at V and 1 base at J, with 11 bases between. The V gene's germline CDR1 is LGHNA and CDR2 YSLEER. CDR3 sequence reads: CASSQVIGPSYEQYF. In DNA form, the CDR3 reads TGCGCCAGCAGCCAAGTTATTGGGCCGTCCTACGAGCAGTACTTC.

This chain joins TRBV19 and TRBJ1-5; 10 bases align to TRBD1. This CDR3 region has 15 residues. The trim removed 7 bases at V and 6 bases at J, leaving 9 bases unmatched. Per germline, CDR1 LNHDA and CDR2 SQIVND (reference sequence). The DNA of the CDR3 is TGTGCCAGTACCAGGACAGGGGGAAACGGTCAGCCCCAGCATTTT. It encodes CASTRTGGNGQPQHF.

The V and J genes are TRBV7-6 and TRBJ2-3, with 8 bases matching TRBD1. Germline V gene data show CDR1 as SGHVS and CDR2 as FNYEAQ. This CDR3 comprises 17 residues. J gave up 3 bases and V 5 bases, and 13 bases lay outside the gene matches. The CDR3: CASSPAPGGVFTDTQYF. Written as DNA, the CDR3 is TGTGCCAGCAGCCCCGCCCCAGGGGGCGTCTTTACAGATACGCAGTATTTT.

The chain employs TRBV2 and TRBJ2-7; 8 positions match TRBD1. CDR1 and CDR2 (germline): SNHLY, FYNNEI. The J segment lost 3 bases and the V segment lost 8 bases, leaving 6 bases of the junction unmatched. CDR3 length: 13 amino acids. The CDR3 coding sequence is TGTGCCAGCGGGGGGACAGGCGACTACGAGCAGTACTTC. Its translation is CASGGTGDYEQYF.

The chain carries TRBV4-3 and TRBJ1-5; no clear D. Between the trimmed V and J ends, which lost 0 bases and 5 bases, there was a span of 11 bases. This CDR3 spans 15 amino acids. Per germline, CDR1 LGHNA and CDR2 YSLEER. The CDR3: CASSQDVNSYQPQHF. Written as DNA, the CDR3 is TGCGCCAGCAGCCAAGATGTTAACAGCTATCAGCCCCAGCATTTT.

The chain links TRBV4-3 to TRBJ2-4; D gene ambiguous. The V gene's germline CDR1 is LGHNA and CDR2 YSLEER. The CDR3 is made up of 15 amino acids. Trimming took off 0 bases at V and 7 bases at J, with 13 bases between the two ends. The CDR3 nucleotides read TGCGCCAGCAGCCAAGAACTCCCCTCCACGAACATTCAGTACTTC. Residues: CASSQELPSTNIQYF.

V is TRBV2 and J is TRBJ1-2; no clear D. V lost 11 bases to trimming and J lost 12 bases, with 19 bases between them. The CDR3 totals 11 residues. Germline CDR1 SNHLY, CDR2 FYNNEI. The CDR3 reads CAGLEGFWNTF. DNA for the CDR3: TGTGCCGGACTCGAAGGCTTTTGGAACACCTTC.

This clone was recorded once. J is TRBJ2-2 and V is TRBV30; 7 bases fit TRBD2. Germline V gene lookup returns CDR1 GTSNPN and CDR2 SVGIG (reference sequence). CDR3 length: 17 amino acids. The V gene end was trimmed by 0 bases and the J gene end by 5 bases; junction bases not matched to a gene: 12. This CDR3 reads CAWSVGDYSRFTGELFF. CDR3 sequence (DNA): TGTGCCTGGAGTGTAGGGGACTACAGTAGATTTACCGGGGAGCTGTTTTTT.

The table lists this clone with a count of one. The rearrangement uses TRBV2 and TRBJ2-3; D remains unclear. The CDR3 loop spans 16 amino acids. Germline values: CDR1 SNHLY, CDR2 FYNNEI. Trimming left V 7 bases short and J 0 bases short, with 17 bases between. This CDR3 is CASTMRRSASTDTQYF. The CDR3 nucleotides are TGTGCCAGCACTATGAGGCGGTCTGCTAGCACAGATACGCAGTATTTT.

The V and J genes are TRBV9 and TRBJ2-3, with TRBD2 identical over 8 bases. CDR1 SGDLS and CDR2 YYNGEE come from the germline V gene. The junction had 7 bases not matched to a gene; V was cut back by 3 bases and J by 7 bases. This CDR3 comprises 14 residues. CDR3 loop: CASSAPGGGNTQYF. CDR3 DNA: TGTGCCAGCAGCGCCCCCGGGGGGGGGAATACGCAGTATTTT.

The J gene is TRBJ2-5, the V gene TRBV7-2, with 11 bases identical to TRBD2. The trim removed 6 bases at V and 2 bases at J, leaving 2 bases unmatched. The germline CDR1 and CDR2 sequences are SGHTA and FQGNSA. The CDR3 length is 14 residues. CDR3 nucleotide sequence: TGTGCCAGCAGGGTAGCGGGGGGGCAAGAGACCCAGTACTTC. Protein product: CASRVAGGQETQYF. Full variable domain (remainder filled in from reference TRBV7-2 and TRBJ2-5): GAGVSQSPSNKVTEKGKDVELRCDPISGHTALYWYRQSLGQGLEFLIYFQGNSAPDKSGLPSDRFSAERTGGSVSTLTIQRTQQEDSAVYLCASRVAGGQETQYFGPGTRLLVL.

The V gene is TRBV2, the J gene TRBJ1-1, with unresolved D. Deletions cut 1 base from V and 3 bases from J, with 6 bases between. Per the germline V gene, CDR1 is SNHLY and CDR2 is FYNNEI. The CDR3 spans 13 residues. The DNA of the CDR3 is TGTGCCAGCAGTGAAGGCCGGGACACTGAAGCTTTCTTT. It is translated as CASSEGRDTEAFF.

The chain couples TRBV20-1 to TRBJ1-1; D is unclear. Trimming took 3 bases from V and 4 from J, leaving 6 bases between them. CDR1 and CDR2 from the germline V gene are DFQATT and SNEGSKA (reference sequence). The length of the CDR3 is 11 residues. CDR3 loop: CSASIATEAFF. CDR3 nucleotides: TGCAGTGCTAGTATAGCCACTGAAGCTTTCTTT.

The chain joins TRBV6-5 to TRBJ1-1; D remains unclear. Germline V gene lookup returns CDR1 MNHEY and CDR2 SVGAGI. Deletions cut 3 bases from V and 0 bases from J, with 14 bases between. The length of the CDR3 is 16 residues. The CDR3: CASSYGFGEMNTEAFF. Here the CDR3 DNA reads TGTGCCAGCAGTTATGGGTTCGGGGAAATGAACACTGAAGCTTTCTTT.

The V and J genes are TRBV7-3 and TRBJ2-7; D is unresolved. V was clipped by 1 base and J by 1 base, with 5 bases between them. The CDR3 covers 13 residues. Germline lookup yields CDR1 SGHTA and CDR2 FQGTGA. Here the CDR3 reads CASSLSTSYEQYF. The CDR3 region has the DNA TGTGCCAGCAGCTTAAGCACATCCTACGAGCAGTACTTC.

As for this clone: The junction departs from the called germline gene at one end, perhaps through a read error. Written as DNA, the CDR3 is TGTGCCAGCAGTTTAGGTGGACAGGGTATGAACTTC. Protein: CASSLGGQGMNF. V gene TRBV27 combines with J gene TRBJ2-7; 8 positions agree with TRBD1. This CDR3 has 12 amino acids. Germline loops: CDR1 MNHEY, CDR2 SMNVEV (reference sequence).